This T cell receptor beta chain was obtained from a study of T cells in localized non-small cell lung cancer. Trimming shortened V by 0 bases and J by 2 bases, and 11 bases separated the two germline ends. The V gene's germline CDR1 is SGDLS and CDR2 YYNGEE. This CDR3 comprises 16 residues. The table lists this clone with a count of one. Assay used: immunoSEQ multiplex PCR; TCRdb lists only in-frame clones, some missing. The repertoire holds about 45,000 clones, with around 81% as singletons. The sequence derives from a man aged 35 to 69 with stage III lung adenocarcinoma. V usage is TRBV9 and J usage is TRBJ2-2; D might be TRBD1 (5 bases). Sequencing was performed on peripheral blood mononuclear cells, taken before any cancer treatment. The CDR3 region is CASSVGIGANTGELFF. The CDR3 DNA follows: TGTGCCAGCAGCGTAGGGATTGGGGCCAACACCGGGGAGCTGTTTTTT.